Included here is one TCR beta chain sequence, with context. Antigen unknown. This specimen comes from a study of T cells in Graves' hyperthyroidism and ophthalmopathy. General study findings and limits: Appearing also in blood were most of the thyroid clonotypes expanded above 0.001. Separation of ophthalmopathy from stable hyperthyroidism was achieved by a 13 V-J model.

There are 16 residues in the CDR3. The V end lost 3 bases, the J end lost 2 bases, and 15 bases lay between the germline ends. CDR1 SGHRS and CDR2 YFSETQ come from the germline V gene. RNA transcripts were the template for amplifying TCR beta CDR3 regions. HTBI primers drove first-round RT-PCR of the TCR CDR3. TCRdb called the multiplex PCR reads again in MiXCR, with one record for every CDR3 protein. This table holds approximately 600,000 distinct CDR3 sequences, approximately 13% found once. This clonotype was obtained from a woman between 25 and 40 years old with Graves' hyperthyroidism that later progressed to Graves' ophthalmopathy. The material sequenced was blood. The J gene is TRBJ2-1, the V gene TRBV5-1; D might be TRBD2 (6 bases). The CDR3 DNA reads as TGCGCCAGCAGCTCCTTAGCGGCCCCGCCCTACAATGAGCAGTTCTTC. The encoded protein is CASSSLAAPPYNEQFF.